The rows below give T cell receptor beta chains drawn from one sample of a study of blood T cell repertoires in COVID-19. The repertoire was sequenced with immunoSEQ multiplex PCR; TCRdb's copy has only in-frame clones and lacks some. This sample carries roughly 100,000 clones, around 90% of them seen once, and the ten largest clones take under 3.5%. Sample: peripheral blood. These receptors were taken from an older woman with acute or convalescent COVID-19. Each CDR3 is given with its conserved first and last residue. Fields, in order: J gene, CDR3 length, D gene, clone size, V gene, CDR3 DNA, CDR3 protein. The D gene is left open where the match is weak. Size is stated for part of the rows, as once, few or many counts, or as a class when the clone is expanded.

TRBJ1-6,13,NA,NA,TRBV19,TGTGCCAGTAGTGGAACAGTTAATTCACCCCTCCACTTT,CASSGTVNSPLHF
TRBJ1-5,17,TRBD1,NA,TRBV7-8,TGTGCCAGCAGCCGGGGACAGGGGGAGTATAGCAATCAGCCCCAGCATTTT,CASSRGQGEYSNQPQHF
TRBJ1-2,13,NA,NA,TRBV3-1/TRBV3-2,TGTGCCAGCAACTTAAGGGGGAACTATGGCTACACCTTC,CASNLRGNYGYTF
TRBJ2-3,11,NA,NA,TRBV12-3/TRBV12-4,TGTGCCAGCAGTTTGTATGATACGCAGTATTTT,CASSLYDTQYF
TRBJ1-1,11,NA,NA,TRBV20-1,TGCAGTCCCTCGGGAGGAGGACGAGCTTTCTTT,CSPSGGGRAFF
TRBJ2-2,18,NA,NA,TRBV18,TGTGCCAGCTCACCCCTAGTGCGCGGGATGGGGAACACCGGGGAGCTGTTTTTT,CASSPLVRGMGNTGELFF
TRBJ2-2,15,NA,NA,TRBV3-1/TRBV3-2,TGTGCCAGCAGCCAAGATCGGGGGAAAGCCGGGGAGCTGTTTTTT,CASSQDRGKAGELFF
TRBJ2-7,15,TRBD2,NA,TRBV3-1/TRBV3-2,TGTGCCAGCAGCCAAGAATCGACTAGCGTCTACGAGCAGTACTTC,CASSQESTSVYEQYF
TRBJ2-2,14,NA,NA,TRBV28,TGTGCCAGCAGTTTACAGGGCCGAGTCGGGGAGCTGTTTTTT,CASSLQGRVGELFF
TRBJ1-1,14,TRBD1,NA,TRBV5-1,TGCGCCAGCAGCTTACGACAGGGGGACACTGAAGCTTTCTTT,CASSLRQGDTEAFF
TRBJ2-1,17,TRBD1,NA,TRBV18,TGTGCCAGCTCACCATCCATTATGCAGGGGGCGCCGAATGAGCAGTTCTTC,CASSPSIMQGAPNEQFF
TRBJ2-7,15,TRBD1,once,TRBV28,TGTGCCAGCAGTTTTCAGGGGACAGGGCTCGACGAGCAGTACTTC,CASSFQGTGLDEQYF
TRBJ1-2,14,NA,NA,TRBV29-1,TGCAGCGCCTTAGAACAGGGCCAAGCCTATGGCTACACCTTC,CSALEQGQAYGYTF
TRBJ2-1,18,TRBD2,few,TRBV28,TGTGCCAGCAGGAAGCCAGGGGGGACTAGCGGGAGTATCGGTGAGCAGTTCTTC,CASRKPGGTSGSIGEQFF
TRBJ1-1,14,NA,few,TRBV7-9,TGTGCCAGCAGCTCGATTACGGGTTGGACTGAAGCTTTCTTT,CASSSITGWTEAFF
TRBJ1-6,14,NA,NA,TRBV18,TGTGCCAGCTCACAGGGACTGCTAAATTCACCCCTCCACTTT,CASSQGLLNSPLHF
TRBJ1-1,18,TRBD1,NA,TRBV5-1,TGCGCCAGCAGCTCCTCACTAAGACAGGGGGTTCTGAACACTGAAGCTTTCTTT,CASSSSLRQGVLNTEAFF
TRBJ1-2,15,NA,NA,TRBV11-2,TGTGCCAGCAGCCACCCCAACGACAGGAGCTATGGCTACACCTTC,CASSHPNDRSYGYTF
TRBJ2-4,14,TRBD2,NA,TRBV5-1,TGCGCCAGCAGCCGACTAGCGGGAGAAAACATTCAGTACTTC,CASSRLAGENIQYF
TRBJ2-6,16,NA,once,TRBV5-5,TGTGCCAGCAGCTCCGACATTCTCTCTGGGGCCAACGTCCTGACTTTC,CASSSDILSGANVLTF
TRBJ2-7,16,TRBD1,once,TRBV30,TGTGCCTGGAGTGACCCCGGGACAGTGCTGTCCTACGAGCAGTACTTC,CAWSDPGTVLSYEQYF
TRBJ1-1,15,NA,once,TRBV6-5,TGTGCCAGCAGTTACTCGATGGGGGGAAACACTGAAGCTTTCTTT,CASSYSMGGNTEAFF
TRBJ2-5,14,NA,NA,TRBV9,TGTGCCAGCAGCTTAAACTGGCAGGGGGAGACCCAGTACTTC,CASSLNWQGETQYF
TRBJ1-5,13,NA,NA,TRBV6-6,TGTGCCAGCAGGCTTCAGGGGAATCAGCCCCAGCATTTT,CASRLQGNQPQHF
TRBJ1-2,13,TRBD1,NA,TRBV28,TGTGCCAGCAGCTCGGACAGGGTTGATGGCTACACCTTC,CASSSDRVDGYTF
TRBJ1-6,16,NA,NA,TRBV19,TGTGCCAGTAGTATAAATACAGGCTCCTATAATTCACCCCTCCACTTT,CASSINTGSYNSPLHF
TRBJ1-2,13,TRBD1,NA,TRBV13,TGTGCCAGCAGCCGACAGGGAAACTATGGCTACACCTTC,CASSRQGNYGYTF
TRBJ1-3,15,NA,NA,TRBV27,TGTGCCAGCAGTTCCCGGGGGAGGTCTGGAAACACCATATATTTT,CASSSRGRSGNTIYF
TRBJ2-1,14,TRBD2,NA,TRBV9,TGTGCCAGCAGCGTAGCTGCGGGGGGTAATGAGCAGTTCTTC,CASSVAAGGNEQFF
TRBJ1-2,14,NA,NA,TRBV19,TGTGCCAGTACCCAACCGGGGGTGGACTATGGCTACACCTTC,CASTQPGVDYGYTF
TRBJ1-1,14,NA,NA,TRBV27,TGTGCCAGCAGACCGGGACAACCTAACACTGAAGCTTTCTTT,CASRPGQPNTEAFF
TRBJ2-5,13,TRBD2,NA,TRBV28,TGTGCCAGCAGTTTCGCGGGGGTAGAGACCCAGTACTTC,CASSFAGVETQYF